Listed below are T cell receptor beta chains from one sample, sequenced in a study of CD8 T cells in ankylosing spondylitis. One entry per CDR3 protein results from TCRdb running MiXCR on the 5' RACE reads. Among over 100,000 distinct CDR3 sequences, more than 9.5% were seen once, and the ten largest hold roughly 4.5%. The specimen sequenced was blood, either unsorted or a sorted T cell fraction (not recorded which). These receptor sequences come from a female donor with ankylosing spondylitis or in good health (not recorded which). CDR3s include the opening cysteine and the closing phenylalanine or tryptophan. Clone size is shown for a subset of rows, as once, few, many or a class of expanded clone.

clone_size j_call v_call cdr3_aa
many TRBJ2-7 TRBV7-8 CASSLRTGETYEQYF
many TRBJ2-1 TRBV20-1 CSASGVEQFF
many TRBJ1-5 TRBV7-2 CASSSQRAGQPQHF
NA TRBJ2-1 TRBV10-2 CASSESYPRAGNGEQFF
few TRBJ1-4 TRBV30 CAWKTPMGRREKLFF
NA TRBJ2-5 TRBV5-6 CASSSTSGTVQETQYF
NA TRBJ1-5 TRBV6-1 CASSEGAGYSNQPQHF
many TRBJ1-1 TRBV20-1 CSASRAARGNTEAFF
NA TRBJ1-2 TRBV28 CASSSGGYGYTF
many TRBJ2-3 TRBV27 CAASGSSVTDTQYF
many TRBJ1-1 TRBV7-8 CASSPDLLNTEAFF
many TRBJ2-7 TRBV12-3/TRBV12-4 CASNARLAGYYEQYF
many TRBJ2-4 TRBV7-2 CASSLRSGLQYF
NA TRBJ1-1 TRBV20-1 CSARDAQGRDTEAFF
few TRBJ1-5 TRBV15 CATGHISGDGNQPQHF
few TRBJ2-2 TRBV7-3 CASSITSGGNTGELFF
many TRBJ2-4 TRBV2 CASSEGPQNIQYF
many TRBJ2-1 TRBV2 CASKGGTTNNEQFF
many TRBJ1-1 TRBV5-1 CASSSGQGGYTEAFF
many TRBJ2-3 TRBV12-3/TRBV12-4 CASSLGGGGSRTQYF
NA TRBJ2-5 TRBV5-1 CASSSFLAGGETQYF
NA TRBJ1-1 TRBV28 CASSLSSPPEAFF
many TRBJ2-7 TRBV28 CASTVGGVSSYEQYF
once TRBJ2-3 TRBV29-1 CSVGPLVSTDTQYF
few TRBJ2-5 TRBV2 CASSELVALQETQYF